A selection of T cell receptor beta chains follows, all from one sample in a study of blood T cell repertoires in COVID-19. Here immunoSEQ multiplex PCR was the method, and the copy in TCRdb shows in-frame clones only, minus some. The table has 260,000 or so clones, 65% to 90% seen once. What was sequenced was peripheral blood. All receptors derive from a woman aged 70 to 79 with acute or convalescent COVID-19. Each CDR3 is given with its conserved first and last residue. A D gene is named only where the DNA matches it firmly. Expanded clones get a size class; other rows say once, few or many, or leave the size out.

TRBD1	NA	TRBJ2-7	TRBV5-4	CASSFSSGGSYEQYF	TGTGCCAGCAGCTTTTCGTCAGGGGGATCCTACGAGCAGTACTTC
NA	NA	TRBJ1-5	TRBV2	CASRDQGYQPQHF	TGTGCCAGCAGGGATCAGGGATATCAGCCCCAGCATTTT
TRBD2	NA	TRBJ2-2	TRBV10-3	CAIRGGSGGQNTGELFF	TGTGCCATAAGAGGGGGTAGCGGGGGACAAAACACCGGGGAGCTGTTTTTT
TRBD1	few	TRBJ1-1	TRBV4-3	CASSHDRGNTEAFF	TGCGCCAGCAGCCATGACAGGGGGAACACTGAAGCTTTCTTT
TRBD1	once	TRBJ2-1	TRBV7-9	CASSLPWTGPILHEQFF	TGTGCCAGCAGCTTACCTTGGACAGGACCTATTTTACATGAGCAGTTCTTC
NA	NA	TRBJ2-7	TRBV20-1	CSATTGSEQYF	TGCAGTGCCACTACCGGGTCCGAGCAGTACTTC
NA	NA	TRBJ2-4	TRBV24-1	CATSDRDTAKNIQYF	TGTGCCACCAGTGATAGGGACACCGCCAAAAACATTCAGTACTTC
NA	NA	TRBJ1-4	TRBV2	CASTVGSFNEKLFF	TGTGCCAGCACCGTCGGGTCTTTTAATGAAAAACTGTTTTTT
TRBD1	NA	TRBJ1-1	TRBV25-1	CASRGQGRTEAFF	TGTGCCAGCAGAGGACAGGGGCGCACTGAAGCTTTCTTT
TRBD1	NA	TRBJ1-4	TRBV6-5	CASSYTPGQGQEKLFF	TGTGCCAGCAGTTACACTCCGGGACAGGGGCAGGAAAAACTGTTTTTT
NA	NA	TRBJ2-7	TRBV24-1	CATSDGERYEQYF	TGTGCCACCAGTGACGGGGAGCGGTACGAGCAGTACTTC
NA	NA	TRBJ1-2	TRBV5-4	CASSRGTSDYGYTF	TGTGCCAGCAGTCGCGGGACGTCGGACTATGGCTACACCTTC
TRBD1	NA	TRBJ1-3	TRBV19	CASKPPRTGTGNTIYF	TGTGCCAGTAAACCCCCTAGGACAGGGACTGGAAACACCATATATTTT
NA	NA	TRBJ2-2	TRBV4-2	CASSQGGHTGELFF	TGTGCCAGCAGCCAAGGCGGGCACACCGGGGAGCTGTTTTTT
TRBD1	NA	TRBJ1-2	TRBV6-6	CASSYSGTVNGYTF	TGTGCCAGCAGTTACTCCGGGACAGTCAATGGCTACACCTTC
NA	NA	TRBJ2-1	TRBV4-2	CASSPRVGRSSYNEQFF	TGTGCCAGCAGCCCCCGGGTAGGAAGGAGCTCCTACAATGAGCAGTTCTTC
NA	once	TRBJ1-1	TRBV2	CASSAGMNTEAFF	TGTGCCAGCAGCGCAGGGATGAACACTGAAGCTTTCTTT
NA	NA	TRBJ1-2	TRBV4-3	CASSQDWDHWTDYGYTF	TGCGCCAGCAGCCAAGATTGGGACCATTGGACAGACTATGGCTACACCTTC
NA	NA	TRBJ2-3	TRBV9	CASSVSGTDTQYF	TGTGCCAGCAGCGTTTCTGGCACAGATACGCAGTATTTT
NA	NA	TRBJ1-1	TRBV7-2	CASSLAGVGAAEAFF	TGTGCCAGCAGCTTAGCGGGCGTTGGCGCCGCTGAAGCTTTCTTT
TRBD1	NA	TRBJ1-5	TRBV5-1	CASSEGQGGNQPQHF	TGCGCCAGCAGCGAGGGACAGGGTGGCAATCAGCCCCAGCATTTT
TRBD1	NA	TRBJ1-2	TRBV19	CASSGQGGGGYTF	TGTGCCAGTAGTGGACAGGGAGGAGGTGGCTACACCTTC
TRBD2	NA	TRBJ2-7	TRBV15	CATSRGLASGSYEQYF	TGTGCCACCAGCAGAGGCCTAGCTAGCGGATCCTACGAGCAGTACTTC
NA	NA	TRBJ1-2	TRBV15	CATSGGGTNYGYTF	TGTGCCACCAGCGGGGGAGGGACTAACTATGGCTACACCTTC
NA	few	TRBJ2-7	TRBV18	CASSPRDRPYEQYF	TGTGCCAGCTCACCTAGAGACAGGCCCTACGAGCAGTACTTC
TRBD1	NA	TRBJ1-2	TRBV7-9	CASSYRGLDYGYTF	TGTGCCAGCAGCTACAGGGGGCTCGACTATGGCTACACCTTC
NA	few	TRBJ2-3	TRBV5-1	CASSGRTRLSGDTQYF	TGCGCCAGCAGCGGACGGACAAGGCTGTCGGGAGATACGCAGTATTTT
TRBD1	NA	TRBJ2-7	TRBV27	CASSSDRGRPRSYEQYF	TGTGCCAGCAGTTCGGACAGGGGGCGTCCACGTTCCTACGAGCAGTACTTC
TRBD1	NA	TRBJ2-3	TRBV6-2/TRBV6-3	CASSKRTGGTDTQYF	TGTGCCAGCAGTAAACGGACAGGGGGTACAGATACGCAGTATTTT
TRBD1	NA	TRBJ1-2	TRBV7-9	CASSLGQGASGYTF	TGTGCCAGCAGCTTGGGTCAGGGGGCGAGTGGCTACACCTTC
TRBD2	NA	TRBJ2-3	TRBV7-2	CASRTSGGADTQYF	TGTGCCAGCAGGACTAGCGGGGGGGCAGATACGCAGTATTTT
NA	NA	TRBJ1-5	TRBV12-2	CASRFSGGQPQHF	TGTGCAAGTCGCTTCTCAGGGGGTCAGCCCCAGCATTTT